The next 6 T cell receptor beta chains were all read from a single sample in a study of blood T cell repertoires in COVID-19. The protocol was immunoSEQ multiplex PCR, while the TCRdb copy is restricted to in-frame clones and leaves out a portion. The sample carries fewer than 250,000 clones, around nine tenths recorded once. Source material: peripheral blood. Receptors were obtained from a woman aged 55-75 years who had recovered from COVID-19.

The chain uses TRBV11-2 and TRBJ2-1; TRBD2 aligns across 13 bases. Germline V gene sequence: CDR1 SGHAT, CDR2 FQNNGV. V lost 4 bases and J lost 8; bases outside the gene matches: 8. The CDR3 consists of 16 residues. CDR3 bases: TGTGCCAGCAGCTCAAGACTAGCGGGGGGTTTGGATGAGCAGTTCTTC. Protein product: CASSSRLAGGLDEQFF.

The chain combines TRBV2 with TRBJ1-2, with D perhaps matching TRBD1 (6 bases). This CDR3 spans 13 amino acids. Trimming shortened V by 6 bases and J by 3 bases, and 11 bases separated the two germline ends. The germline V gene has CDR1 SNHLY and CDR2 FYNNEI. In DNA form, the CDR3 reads TGTGCCAGCAGCCCGGACAGCGACTATGGCTACACCTTC. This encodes CASSPDSDYGYTF.

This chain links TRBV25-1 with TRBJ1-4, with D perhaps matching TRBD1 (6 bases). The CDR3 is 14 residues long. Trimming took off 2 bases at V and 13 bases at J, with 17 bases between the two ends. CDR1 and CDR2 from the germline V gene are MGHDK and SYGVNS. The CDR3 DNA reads TGTGCCAGCAGTGAAACCGGATTCGGGACACCACTGTTTTTT. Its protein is CASSETGFGTPLFF.

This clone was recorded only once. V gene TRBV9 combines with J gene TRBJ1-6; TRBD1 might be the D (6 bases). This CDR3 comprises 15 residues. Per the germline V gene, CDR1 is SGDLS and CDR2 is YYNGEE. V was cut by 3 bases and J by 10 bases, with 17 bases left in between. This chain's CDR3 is CASSASGRGESPLHF. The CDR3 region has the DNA TGTGCCAGCAGCGCCTCAGGGAGGGGGGAGTCACCCCTCCACTTT.

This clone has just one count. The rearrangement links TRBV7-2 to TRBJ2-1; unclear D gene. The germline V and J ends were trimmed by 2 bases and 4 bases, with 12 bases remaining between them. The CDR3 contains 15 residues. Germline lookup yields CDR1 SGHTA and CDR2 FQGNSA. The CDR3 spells CASSLTNPPYNEQFF. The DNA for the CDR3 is TGTGCCAGCAGCTTAACAAATCCCCCTTACAATGAGCAGTTCTTC.

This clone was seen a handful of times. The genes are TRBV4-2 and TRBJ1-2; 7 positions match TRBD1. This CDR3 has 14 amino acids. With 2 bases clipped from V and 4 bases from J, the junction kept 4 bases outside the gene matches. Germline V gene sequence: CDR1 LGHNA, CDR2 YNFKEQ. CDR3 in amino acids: CASSQTGTVYGYTF. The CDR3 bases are TGTGCCAGCAGCCAAACTGGGACAGTCTATGGCTACACCTTC.